The 31 T cell receptor beta chains below all came from one sample that was sequenced in a study of CXCR3-negative and CXCR3-positive naive CD8 T cells. Through 5' RACE with UMI labels, the TRB cDNA libraries were prepared. TCRdb reworked the 5' RACE reads into one entry per CDR3 protein, no DNA. The table for this sample gives tens of thousands of distinct CDR3 sequences. Sequenced sample: memory CD8+ T cells from blood. Receptors originate from a human donor in good health. Some clones in this sample may be carry-over from other donors' samples.

This chain links TRBV6-4 with TRBJ2-1; checking the TCRdb D call of TRBD2 is not possible without DNA. Germline CDR1 MRHNA, CDR2 SNTAGT. The length of the CDR3 is 16 residues. The CDR3 loop reads CASSESGTSGYNEQFF.

The CDR3 here is CASSEWAQQSTDTQYF. The rearrangement uses TRBV6-1 and TRBJ2-3; TCRdb's assignment of TRBD2 cannot be checked, as there is no DNA. Germline CDR1 is MNHNS and CDR2 is SASEGT. The CDR3 is made up of 16 amino acids.

The chain couples TRBV10-1 to TRBJ2-5; the TCRdb call, TRBD1, lacks DNA for checking. Germline V gene sequence: CDR1 WNHNN, CDR2 SYGVQD (reference sequence). The CDR3 loop spans 17 amino acids. This CDR3 is CASKLRDRDILQETQYF.

The chain joins TRBV14 to TRBJ2-7; TCRdb reports TRBD2, a call that lacks DNA to check it against. This CDR3 has 16 residues. Germline V gene data show CDR1 as SGHDN and CDR2 as FVKESK. CDR3 amino acids: CASSRKPGLEAYEQYF.

This chain uses TRBV4-2 with TRBJ2-3; with no DNA, the TCRdb D assignment of TRBD1 cannot be verified. The CDR3 spans 16 residues. Germline V CDR1 and CDR2: LGHNA, YNFKEQ. The CDR3 protein is CASSQAGGTATDTQYF.

This chain connects TRBV28 to TRBJ2-7; no DNA is available, so the TRBD1 call from TCRdb remains unchecked. Germline V gene sequence: CDR1 MDHEN, CDR2 SYDVKM. The CDR3 totals 15 residues. Here the CDR3 reads CASSSIDRGEYEQYF.

The CDR3 sequence: CASSPHQFRHTEAFF. The rearrangement links TRBV6-2 or TRBV6-3 to TRBJ1-1. The CDR3 runs to 15 residues. Germline CDR1 and CDR2: MNHEY and SVGEGT.

The V gene is TRBV6-1, the J gene TRBJ1-3. Germline V gene data show CDR1 as MNHNS and CDR2 as SASEGT. This CDR3 is 15 amino acids long. The CDR3 sequence: CASSERDSSGNTIYF.

The V and J genes are TRBV27 and TRBJ2-5; TCRdb picks TRBD1, but there is no DNA to check that call. CDR1 and CDR2 from the germline V gene are MNHEY and SMNVEV (reference sequence). CDR3 length: 19 amino acids. The CDR3 reads CASSLFWLGEPPERETQYF.

The chain couples TRBV6-5 to TRBJ1-6; the TCRdb call, TRBD1, lacks DNA for checking. Germline loops: CDR1 MNHEY, CDR2 SVGAGI. CDR3 size: 17 residues. CDR3 region: CASNPDRPSSYNSPLHF.

The chain links TRBV3-1 to TRBJ2-5; the D gene TCRdb calls, TRBD1, cannot be checked with no DNA. Per the germline V gene, CDR1 is LGHDT and CDR2 is YNNKEL (reference sequence). The CDR3 spans 19 residues. The CDR3 sequence: CASSRQMRRAKRGQETQYF.

The rearrangement uses TRBV6-5 and TRBJ2-1; the D call from TCRdb, TRBD1, cannot be confirmed without DNA. The germline gives CDR1 MNHEY, CDR2 SVGAGI. The CDR3 has 16 residues. The chain's CDR3 is CASSYSTSGKGNEQFF.

V and J are TRBV29-1 and TRBJ2-3; TCRdb's D call, TRBD2, is unchecked because there is no DNA. Germline loops: CDR1 SQVTM, CDR2 ANQGSEA. The CDR3 is 14 residues long. The CDR3 reads CSAPGLPSTDTQYF.

The chain couples TRBV12-3 or TRBV12-4 to TRBJ1-1. There are 13 residues in the CDR3. The CDR3: CASSLARVSEAFF.

The chain joins TRBV6-4 to TRBJ2-3; TCRdb proposes TRBD1, but this gene call is untestable without DNA. The CDR3 consists of 16 residues. From germline, CDR1 is MRHNA and CDR2 SNTAGT. The CDR3 is CASSDSRDRGTDTQYF.

The chain is built from TRBV6-4 and TRBJ2-3; the D call of TRBD1 rests on TCRdb alone, since no DNA is present to check it. This CDR3 has 14 residues. CDR1 is MRHNA, CDR2 SNTAGT, per germline. The CDR3: CASSESGGGDTQYF.

This clonotype is classed as medium-sized (0.01 to 0.1%) by frequency. The V gene is TRBV20-1, the J gene TRBJ1-1; there is no DNA to check the TCRdb D call of TRBD1. The CDR3 covers 14 residues. CDR1 DFQATT and CDR2 SNEGSKA come from the germline V gene (reference sequence). The CDR3 loop is CSARLPDRVTEAFF.

The CDR3 here is CASSHASYEQYF. This rearrangement joins TRBV14 to TRBJ2-7. From germline, CDR1 is SGHDN and CDR2 FVKESK. This CDR3 spans 12 amino acids.

V is TRBV4-1 and J is TRBJ2-5. This CDR3 region has 15 residues. Germline values: CDR1 MGHRA, CDR2 YSYEKL. The CDR3 spells CASSQVGGGKETQYF.

The chain is built from TRBV28 and TRBJ2-7; TCRdb lists TRBD1, though no DNA is available to test this call. CDR3 length: 16 amino acids. CDR1 and CDR2 from the germline V gene are MDHEN and SYDVKM. This CDR3 reads CASSLGGPGGSYEQYF.

This clonotype shows up as medium-sized by frequency. Here the CDR3 reads CASSYPGGQALYF. This sequence joins TRBV7-9 and TRBJ2-5; TCRdb reports TRBD1, a call that lacks DNA to check it against. The CDR3 covers 13 residues. CDR1 SEHNR and CDR2 FQNEAQ come from the germline V gene (reference sequence).

The chain carries TRBV7-6 and TRBJ1-2; TCRdb reports TRBD1, a call that lacks DNA to check it against. In germline, CDR1 is SGHVS, CDR2 FNYEAQ. The CDR3 consists of 16 residues. Here the CDR3 reads CASSFSPRQGGNGYTF. The whole variable domain, filled in from reference TRBV7-6 and TRBJ1-2, reads GAGVSQSPRYKVTKRGQDVALRCDPISGHVSLYWYRQALGQGPEFLTYFNYEAQQDKSGLPNDRFSAERPEGSISTLTIQRTEQRDSAMYRCASSFSPRQGGNGYTFGSGTRLTVV.

The rearrangement links TRBV14 to TRBJ1-1; the TCRdb D gene call, TRBD1, has no DNA to confirm it. The CDR3 consists of 15 residues. Per germline, CDR1 SGHDN and CDR2 FVKESK. This chain's CDR3 is CASSPTDKMNTEAFF.

The gene calls are TRBV28 and TRBJ2-3; TCRdb returns TRBD1, unconfirmable since there is no DNA. Germline lookup yields CDR1 MDHEN and CDR2 SYDVKM. The CDR3 is made up of 15 amino acids. The CDR3 sequence: CASSHTLGVGETQYF.

The V and J genes are TRBV12-3 or TRBV12-4 and TRBJ2-7; the TRBD1 assignment by TCRdb is unverifiable without DNA. The CDR3 is 14 amino acids. The CDR3 sequence is CASGTGTGGYEQYF.

The rearrangement uses TRBV7-3 and TRBJ2-4; TCRdb reports TRBD1, a call that lacks DNA to check it against. The germline gives CDR1 SGHTA, CDR2 FQGTGA. The CDR3 totals 16 residues. The CDR3 sequence is CASSLGEGTGNWIQYF.

V and J are TRBV6-5 and TRBJ2-2; TCRdb's assignment of TRBD1 cannot be checked, as there is no DNA. Germline loops: CDR1 MNHEY, CDR2 SVGAGI. There are 16 residues in the CDR3. The CDR3 spells CASSYGTGDNTGELFF.

This chain links TRBV7-6 with TRBJ2-1; TCRdb's D gene call, TRBD2, goes unchecked for lack of DNA. The CDR3 runs 17 residues. Looked up from germline, CDR1 is SGHVS and CDR2 is FNYEAQ. The CDR3 protein is CASSPRPSGGHYNEQFF.

The V and J genes are TRBV27 and TRBJ2-3. The CDR3 contains 12 residues. Germline CDR1 MNHEY, CDR2 SMNVEV (reference sequence). The CDR3 loop reads CASSNMGDTQYF.

This chain uses TRBV7-2 with TRBJ2-7. The CDR3 contains 12 residues. Germline V gene sequence: CDR1 SGHTA, CDR2 FQGNSA. The CDR3 protein is CASSFNGYEQYF.

J is TRBJ2-5 and V is TRBV27; TCRdb's assignment of TRBD1 cannot be checked, as there is no DNA. Per the germline V gene, CDR1 is MNHEY and CDR2 is SMNVEV (reference sequence). There are 14 residues in the CDR3. CDR3 sequence: CASSAGTDQETQYF.